This T cell receptor beta chain was captured by sequencing in a study of blood T cells in healthy people across ages. Study outcomes and limitations: Unknown donor CMV status possibly confounded expanded clonotype changes.

The germline V gene encodes CDR1 GTSNPN and CDR2 SVGIG (reference sequence). The V gene end was trimmed by 4 bases and the J gene end by 4 bases; junction bases not matched to a gene: 5. This CDR3 is 13 amino acids long. About this clonotype itself: The antigen is unknown.

Each of the donors had roughly 10 milliliters of peripheral blood drawn into EDTA-treated Vacutainer tubes. Sample-barcoded 5' priming and a J-beta primer mix drove a second PCR of about 7 to 12 cycles. Each cDNA molecule carried a tag from a template-switch adaptor that contained 12 random nucleotides. TCRdb re-called the 5' RACE reads with MiXCR, one entry per CDR3 protein. Of approximately 1.5 million distinct CDR3 sequences in the sample, 30% to 40% are singletons; the top ten hold about 11%. The TCR sequence derives from a woman in her 30s in good health. The chain carries TRBV30 and TRBJ2-3, with TRBD2 matching 7 bases. The sequenced sample consisted of blood. In DNA, the CDR3 is TGTGCCTGGACAGCGGGATCCGCAGATACGCAGTATTTT. Translation: CAWTAGSADTQYF.